This T cell receptor (beta chain) came from a study of CD8 T cells in ankylosing spondylitis. This clonotype has just one count. Its specificity is unknown. MiXCR was run by TCRdb on the 5' RACE reads, yielding one entry per CDR3 protein. The table lists about 250,000 distinct CDR3 sequences, over 30% of them singletons. This CDR3 region has 14 residues. V dropped 6 bases and J dropped 0 bases, with 15 bases sitting between them. CDR1 SQVTM and CDR2 ANQGSEA come from the germline V gene. General study findings and limits: In ankylosing spondylitis patients, matched synovial fluid reportedly showed significant enrichment of disease-linked clones. About 8 highly homologous variants made up a TCR beta motif, and this motif appeared characteristic of ankylosing spondylitis blood.

This chain connects TRBV29-1 to TRBJ2-7, with D tentatively TRBD2 (6 bases). The TCR comes from a male donor with ankylosing spondylitis or in good health (not recorded which). The sample taken for sequencing was blood, either unsorted or a sorted T cell fraction (not recorded which). The CDR3 reads CSVTPSASSYEQYF. CDR3 bases: TGCAGCGTAACCCCTAGCGCGAGCTCCTACGAGCAGTACTTC.